This T cell receptor (beta chain) derives from a study of molecular identifiers for immune sequencing clone quantification. This clonotype appeared many times. Sorting captured naive CD8 T cells as CD8+CD4-CCR7+CD45RA+. TCRdb re-called the PCR reads through MiXCR, storing one row per CDR3 protein. Among 490,000 or so distinct CDR3 sequences, about a fifth were seen once, and the ten largest hold about 0.84%. The receptor was derived from a human donor in good health. Some libraries in this study had Jurkat cell RNA spiked in. Material: naive CD8+ T cells from blood, with Jurkat cell RNA spiked in. This sample's subset: FACS-sorted CD8+CD4-CCR7+CD45RA+ naive T cells.

The chain's CDR3 is CASSQLQGDYGYTF. The CDR3 DNA follows: TGCGCCAGCAGCCAACTACAGGGGGACTATGGCTACACCTTC. The gene calls are TRBV4-1 and TRBJ1-2; 8 nucleotides agree with TRBD1. J lost 3 bases, V lost 2 bases, and 2 bases had no gene match. The germline V gene encodes CDR1 MGHRA and CDR2 YSYEKL. The CDR3 sequence is 14 residues long.